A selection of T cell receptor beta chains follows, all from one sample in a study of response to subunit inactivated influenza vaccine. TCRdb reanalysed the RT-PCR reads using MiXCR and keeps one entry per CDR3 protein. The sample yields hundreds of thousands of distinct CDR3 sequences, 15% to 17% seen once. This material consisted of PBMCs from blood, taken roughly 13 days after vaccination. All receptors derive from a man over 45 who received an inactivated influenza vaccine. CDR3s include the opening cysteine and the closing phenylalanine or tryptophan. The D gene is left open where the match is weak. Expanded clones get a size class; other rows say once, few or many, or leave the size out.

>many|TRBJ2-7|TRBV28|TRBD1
CATTRPTGGSYEQYF
TGTGCCACCACCCGGCCCACAGGGGGGTCCTACGAGCAGTACTTC
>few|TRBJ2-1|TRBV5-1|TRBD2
CASSIAGGSSYNEQFF
TGCGCCAGCAGCATAGCGGGGGGGAGCTCCTACAATGAGCAGTTCTTC
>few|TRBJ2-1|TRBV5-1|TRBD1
CASSRDRGYDEQFF
TGCGCCAGCAGCCGGGACAGGGGGTACGATGAGCAGTTCTTC
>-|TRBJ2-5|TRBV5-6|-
CASSGGSWETQYF
TGTGCCAGCAGCGGGGGTTCGTGGGAGACCCAGTACTTC
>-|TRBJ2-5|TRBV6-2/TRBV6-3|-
CAIRGSQETQYF
TGTGCCATACGGGGCTCCCAAGAGACCCAGTACTTC
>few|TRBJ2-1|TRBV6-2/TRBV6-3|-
CASRGHGLYNEQFF
TGTGCCAGCAGGGGACACGGCCTCTACAATGAGCAGTTCTTC
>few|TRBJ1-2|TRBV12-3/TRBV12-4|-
CASSLGRERYGYTF
TGTGCCAGCAGTTTAGGCAGGGAAAGATATGGCTACACCTTC
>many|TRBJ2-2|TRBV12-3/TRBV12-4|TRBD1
CATRDGDRGLVWNTGELFF
TGTGCCACCCGAGATGGGGACAGGGGTTTAGTGTGGAACACCGGGGAGCTGTTTTTT
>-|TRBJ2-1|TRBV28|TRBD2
CASRLPRLAGGPDNEQFF
TGTGCCAGCAGGCTCCCCCGGCTAGCGGGGGGGCCTGACAATGAGCAGTTCTTC
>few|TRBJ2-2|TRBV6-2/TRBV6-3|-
CASSYSPRSPDTGELFF
TGTGCCAGCAGTTACTCCCCCCGGTCCCCCGACACCGGGGAGCTGTTTTTT
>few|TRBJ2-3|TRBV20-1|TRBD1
CSAKGTGGPDTQYF
TGCAGTGCTAAAGGGACAGGCGGGCCAGATACGCAGTATTTT
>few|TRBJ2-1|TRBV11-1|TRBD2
CASSPFMRLATRSSYNEQFF
TGTGCCAGCAGCCCGTTCATGAGACTAGCGACTAGGAGCTCCTACAATGAGCAGTTCTTC
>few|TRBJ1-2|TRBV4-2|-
CASSQDYAQANYGYTF
TGTGCCAGCAGCCAAGATTATGCGCAAGCTAACTATGGCTACACCTTC
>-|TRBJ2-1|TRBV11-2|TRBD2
CASSFGTSGRRLGNEQFF
TGTGCCAGCAGCTTCGGGACTAGCGGGAGAAGGCTTGGAAATGAGCAGTTCTTC
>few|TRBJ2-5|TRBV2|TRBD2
CASSSPAGTSGGDQETQYF
TGTGCCAGCAGTTCCCCTGCCGGGACTAGCGGGGGGGATCAAGAGACCCAGTACTTC
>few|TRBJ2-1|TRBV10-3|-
CAIRQGEDNEQFF
TGTGCCATCAGGCAGGGTGAGGACAATGAGCAGTTCTTC
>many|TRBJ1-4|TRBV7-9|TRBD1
CASSSGQGREKLFF
TGTGCCAGCAGCTCGGGACAGGGGAGAGAAAAACTGTTTTTT
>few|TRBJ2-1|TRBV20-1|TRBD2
CSARDQLLAGGINEQFF
TGCAGTGCTAGAGATCAGCTCCTAGCGGGGGGCATAAATGAGCAGTTCTTC
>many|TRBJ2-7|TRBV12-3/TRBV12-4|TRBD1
CASSFGTGGYGQYF
TGTGCCAGCAGTTTTGGGACAGGGGGCTATGGGCAGTACTTC
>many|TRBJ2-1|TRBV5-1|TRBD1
CASSLAADRVFEQFF
TGCGCCAGCAGCTTGGCCGCGGACAGGGTATTCGAGCAGTTCTTC
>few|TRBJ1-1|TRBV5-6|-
CASRIQVIKGRDTEAFF
TGTGCCAGCAGGATACAGGTTATTAAAGGTAGGGACACTGAAGCTTTCTTT
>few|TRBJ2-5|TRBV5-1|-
CASSLSWRGQGQETQYF
TGCGCCAGCAGCTTGAGTTGGAGGGGGCAGGGGCAAGAGACCCAGTACTTC
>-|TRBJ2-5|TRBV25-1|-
CASSELNGGQETQYF
TGTGCCAGCAGTGAATTGAACGGGGGACAAGAGACCCAGTACTTC
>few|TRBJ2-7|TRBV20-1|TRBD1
CSASGTGQGTYEQYF
TGCAGTGCTAGTGGAACGGGACAGGGAACCTACGAGCAGTACTTC
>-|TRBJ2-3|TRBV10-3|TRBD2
CAIRSGRAPDTQYF
TGTGCCATCAGAAGCGGGAGGGCCCCAGATACGCAGTATTTT
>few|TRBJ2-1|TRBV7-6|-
CASSAEYNEQFF
TGTGCCAGCAGCGCCGAATACAATGAGCAGTTCTTC
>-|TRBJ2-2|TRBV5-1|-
CASSLPHTGQVTGELFF
TGCGCCAGCAGCTTGCCCCATACAGGGCAGGTCACCGGGGAGCTGTTTTTT
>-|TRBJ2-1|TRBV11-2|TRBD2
CASSRVRSSGGNEQFF
TGTGCCAGCAGCCGGGTTAGGTCTAGCGGGGGAAATGAGCAGTTCTTC
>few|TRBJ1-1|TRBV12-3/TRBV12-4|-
CASRSVNLVNTEAFF
TGTGCCAGCAGGTCGGTCAATCTAGTGAACACTGAAGCTTTCTTT
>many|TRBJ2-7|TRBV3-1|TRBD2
CASSLAGNNQYF
TGTGCCAGCAGTCTAGCGGGAAATAATCAGTACTTC
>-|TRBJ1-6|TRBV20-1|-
CSARDPISGSPLHF
TGCAGTGCTAGAGATCCCATTTCAGGTTCACCCCTCCACTTT
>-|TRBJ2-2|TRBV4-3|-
CASSQIQGPGGELFF
TGCGCCAGCAGCCAAATTCAGGGGCCTGGCGGGGAGCTGTTTTTT
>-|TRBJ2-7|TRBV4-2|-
CASSQPGQAYEQYF
TGTGCCAGCAGCCAGCCGGGACAAGCCTACGAGCAGTACTTC
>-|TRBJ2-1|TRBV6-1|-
CASRTDLVSQQFF
TGTGCCTCGAGGACAGACCTAGTTAGCCAGCAGTTCTTC
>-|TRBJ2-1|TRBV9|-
CASSVGGDYYNEQFF
TGTGCCAGCAGCGTCGGCGGGGATTATTACAATGAGCAGTTCTTC
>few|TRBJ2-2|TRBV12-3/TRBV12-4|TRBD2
CATTLRGGLNTGELFF
TGTGCCACCACCCTACGCGGGGGGCTCAACACCGGGGAGCTGTTTTTT
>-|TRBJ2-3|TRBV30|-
CAWGTLTDTQYF
TGTGCCTGGGGGACGCTCACAGATACGCAGTATTTT
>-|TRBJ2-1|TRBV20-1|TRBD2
CSLTSGRANEQFF
TGCAGCCTAACTAGCGGGAGGGCCAATGAGCAGTTCTTC
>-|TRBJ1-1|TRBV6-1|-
CASSALTSGTGVSAEAFF
TGTGCCAGCAGTGCTCTGACTTCCGGGACGGGGGTGTCCGCTGAAGCTTTCTTT
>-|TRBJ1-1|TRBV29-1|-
CSVEDSWGAEAFF
TGCAGCGTTGAAGATAGCTGGGGAGCTGAAGCTTTCTTT
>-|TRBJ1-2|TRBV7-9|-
CASSPPGPSYGYTF
TGTGCCAGCAGCCCCCCGGGGCCTAGCTATGGCTACACCTTC
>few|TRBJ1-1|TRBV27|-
CASLGGVEAFF
TGTGCCAGCCTGGGGGGGGTGGAAGCTTTCTTT
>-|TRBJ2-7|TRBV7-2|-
CASSPTSLTYEQYF
TGTGCCAGCAGCCCTACTAGCCTTACCTACGAGCAGTACTTC
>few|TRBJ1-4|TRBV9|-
CASSVDGRGEKLFF
TGTGCCAGCAGCGTAGACGGCAGGGGTGAAAAACTGTTTTTT
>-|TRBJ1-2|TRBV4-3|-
CASSQVEANSYYGYTF
TGCGCCAGCAGCCAAGTAGAGGCGAATTCCTACTATGGCTACACCTTC
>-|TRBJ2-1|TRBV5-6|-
CASRSTLVGGGEQFF
TGTGCCAGCAGATCGACTCTTGTTGGGGGCGGTGAGCAGTTCTTC
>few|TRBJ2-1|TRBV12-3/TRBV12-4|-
CASSLYRDTRSDEQFF
TGTGCCAGCAGTTTATATCGGGACACGCGTTCCGATGAGCAGTTCTTC
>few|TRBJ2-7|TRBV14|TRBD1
CASSQGTGRTYEQYF
TGTGCCAGCAGCCAAGGGACAGGTAGAACCTACGAGCAGTACTTC